The sequence of this T cell receptor (beta chain) was determined in a study of OX40 agonist ivuxolimab in advanced cancers. TCRdb's table, derived via immunoSEQ multiplex PCR, lists solely in-frame clones and lacks some. The data show tens of thousands of clones, almost 90% seen once. Germline V gene lookup returns CDR1 MDHEN and CDR2 SYDVKM. Trimming took 6 bases from V and 2 from J; bases not matched to a gene: 1. There are 13 residues in the CDR3. The TCR sequence derives from an adult with an advanced solid tumor such as melanoma, head and neck, liver or kidney cancer. Sequencing used CD4+ or CD8+ T cells sorted from blood, obtained in a trial of the OX40 agonist ivuxolimab. The chain uses TRBV28 and TRBJ2-5, with 9 bases that match TRBD1. This chain's CDR3 is CASRQGAQETQYF. The CDR3 DNA is TGTGCCAGCAGACAGGGGGCGCAAGAGACCCAGTACTTC.